The sequence of this T cell receptor beta chain was determined in a study of T-cell reconstitution after alpha-beta-depleted transplantation in children. Preparing the TCRbeta library involved the use of unique molecular identifiers. Each CDR3 protein is one row after TCRdb ran MiXCR on the PCR reads. The sample includes hundreds of thousands of distinct CDR3 sequences, roughly a tenth of them seen just once. V dropped 0 bases and J dropped 5 bases, with 14 bases sitting between them. Germline values: CDR1 SGHRS, CDR2 YFSETQ. The CDR3 consists of 15 residues. Sample: PBMCs from the stem cell graft donor, taken from the stem cell graft. The TCR originated in a human donor who donated a stem cell graft to a child with acute myeloid leukemia. The chain couples TRBV5-1 to TRBJ2-5; the D gene is possibly TRBD2 (6 bases). The CDR3 loop is CASSLDILASETQYF. The CDR3 coding sequence is TGCGCCAGCAGCTTGGACATACTAGCTTCGGAGACCCAGTACTTC.